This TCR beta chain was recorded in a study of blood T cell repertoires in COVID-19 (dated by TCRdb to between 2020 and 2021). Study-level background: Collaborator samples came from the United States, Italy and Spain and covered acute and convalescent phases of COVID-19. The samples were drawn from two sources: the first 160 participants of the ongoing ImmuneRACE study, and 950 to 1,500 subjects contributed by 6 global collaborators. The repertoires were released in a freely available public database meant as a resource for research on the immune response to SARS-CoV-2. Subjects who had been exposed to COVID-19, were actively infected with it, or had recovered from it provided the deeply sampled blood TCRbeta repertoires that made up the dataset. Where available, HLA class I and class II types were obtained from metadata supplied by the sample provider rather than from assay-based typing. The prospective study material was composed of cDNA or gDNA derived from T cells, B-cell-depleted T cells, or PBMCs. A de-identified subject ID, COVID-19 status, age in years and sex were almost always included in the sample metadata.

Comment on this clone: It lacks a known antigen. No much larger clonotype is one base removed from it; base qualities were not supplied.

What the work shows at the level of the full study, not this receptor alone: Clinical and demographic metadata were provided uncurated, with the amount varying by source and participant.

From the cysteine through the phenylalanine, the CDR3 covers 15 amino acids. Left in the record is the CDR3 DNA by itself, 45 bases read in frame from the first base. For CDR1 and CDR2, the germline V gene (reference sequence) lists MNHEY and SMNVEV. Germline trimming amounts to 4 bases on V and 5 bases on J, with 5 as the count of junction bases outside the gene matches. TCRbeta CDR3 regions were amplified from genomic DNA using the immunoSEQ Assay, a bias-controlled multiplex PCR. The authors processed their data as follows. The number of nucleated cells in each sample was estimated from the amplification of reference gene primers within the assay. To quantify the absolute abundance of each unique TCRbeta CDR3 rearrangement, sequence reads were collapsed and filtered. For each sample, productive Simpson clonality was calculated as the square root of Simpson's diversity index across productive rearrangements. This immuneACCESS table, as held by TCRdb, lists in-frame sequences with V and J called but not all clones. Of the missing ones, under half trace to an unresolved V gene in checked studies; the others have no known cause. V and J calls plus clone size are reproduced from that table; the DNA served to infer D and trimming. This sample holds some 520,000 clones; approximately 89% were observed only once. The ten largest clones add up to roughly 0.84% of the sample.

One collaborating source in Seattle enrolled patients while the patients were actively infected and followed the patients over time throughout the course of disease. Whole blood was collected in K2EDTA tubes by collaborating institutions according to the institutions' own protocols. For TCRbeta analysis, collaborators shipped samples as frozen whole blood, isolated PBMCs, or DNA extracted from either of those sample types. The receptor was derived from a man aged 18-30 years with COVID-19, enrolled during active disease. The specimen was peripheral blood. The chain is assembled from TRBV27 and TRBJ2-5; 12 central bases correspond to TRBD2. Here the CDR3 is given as CASSYLAGGRETQYF. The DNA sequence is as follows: TGTGCCAGCAGTTATCTAGCGGGGGGGCGCGAGACCCAGTACTTC.